One sample yielded the 3 T cell receptor beta chains listed below, sequenced in a study of circulating CD8 cells and anti-PD-1 response in melanoma. From live CD3+CD8+TCRalphabeta+ cells, four PD-1 and/or TIGIT subsets were sorted. TCR libraries were prepared from 15 ng of total RNA with the QIAseq Immune Repertoire TCR panel. TCRdb used MiXCR to reprocess the reads, holding one entry per CDR3 protein. The sample has 240 or so distinct CDR3 sequences, more than 9% seen once; the top ten hold 55% to 65%. The specimen was CD8+ T cells from PBMCs, collected at baseline or after one month of anti-PD-1 therapy (not recorded which). These receptors were obtained from a human donor with melanoma.

In its sample, this clonotype is large (0.1 to 1%). CDR3 residues: CASSVGFEAMNTEAFF. The CDR3 coding sequence is TGTGCCAGTAGTGTTGGTTTTGAGGCAATGAACACTGAAGCTTTCTTT. V is TRBV19 and J is TRBJ1-1; D is ambiguous. V gave up 5 bases and J gave up 0 bases, with 16 bases separating them. This CDR3 comprises 16 residues. Germline V gene lookup returns CDR1 LNHDA and CDR2 SQIVND (reference sequence).

This clonotype is classed as large. The rearrangement uses TRBV28 and TRBJ2-3; D is unresolved. Per germline, CDR1 MDHEN and CDR2 SYDVKM. The germline V and J ends were trimmed by 4 bases and 2 bases, with 4 bases remaining between them. This CDR3 has 12 amino acids. The CDR3 is CASSYSTDTQYF. CDR3 DNA: TGTGCCAGCAGTTACTCCACAGATACGCAGTATTTT.

Note on this clonotype: A junction end diverges from the germline sequence, so it may reflect a read error. The chain employs TRBV29-1 and TRBJ2-2, with TRBD1 matching 10 bases. Germline values: CDR1 SQVTM, CDR2 ANQGSEA. This CDR3 has 16 residues. The CDR3 loop is CSVEDRDRGNTGELFF. The CDR3 DNA reads TGCAGTGTTGAGGACCGGGACAGGGGGAACACCGGGGAGCTGTTTTTT.